This T cell receptor (beta chain) emerged from a study of shared clonotypes between healthy human individuals. Libraries were prepared by immunoSEQ multiplex PCR; TCRdb keeps only in-frame clonotypes and omits some of them. The sample has over a million clones, roughly 97% seen once. Looked up from germline, CDR1 is SEHNR and CDR2 is FQNEAQ (reference sequence). The CDR3 runs to 12 residues. V was shortened by 1 base and J by 8 bases, with 5 bases between the two germline ends. This chain links TRBV7-9 with TRBJ1-4; D not certain. This clonotype was obtained from a man aged 25 to 45 in good health. Sequenced input: naive CD4+ T cells sorted from blood. Subset defined: CD45RA+ positively selected. CDR3 in DNA: TGTGCCAGCAGCTTAGGGGAGGAAAAACTGTTTTTT. Residues: CASSLGEEKLFF.